The clone carrying this T cell receptor beta chain was found many times. The data originate from a study of regulatory T cells in long-lasting Graves disease. Described time point: persistent/refractory GD, antithyroid drugs over 5 years with positive TRAb. Generation of the TCR library employed RNA extracted from PBMCs. Criteria from the American Thyroid Association guidelines were applied to diagnose Graves' disease. CDR3-region Arm-PCR and iRepertoire HTBI primers produced the TCR beta libraries. TCRdb redid the calling of the multiplex PCR reads with MiXCR, one entry per CDR3 protein. The data show roughly 450,000 distinct CDR3 sequences, 23% seen once. V shed 1 base and J shed 1 base, with 16 bases lying between them. The germline CDR1 and CDR2 sequences are MDHEN and SYDVKM. There are 17 residues in the CDR3.

The clonotype comes from a female donor with Graves disease. The source was peripheral blood mononuclear cells (PBMCs), collected when the disease was refractory, from a patient treated with antithyroid drugs. The chain is built from TRBV28 and TRBJ1-1, with D possibly matching TRBD1 (6 bases). The CDR3 nucleotides read TGTGCCAGCAGTTTATCAGGACAGTTAGGCCGGAACACTGAAGCTTTCTTT. Its protein product is CASSLSGQLGRNTEAFF.